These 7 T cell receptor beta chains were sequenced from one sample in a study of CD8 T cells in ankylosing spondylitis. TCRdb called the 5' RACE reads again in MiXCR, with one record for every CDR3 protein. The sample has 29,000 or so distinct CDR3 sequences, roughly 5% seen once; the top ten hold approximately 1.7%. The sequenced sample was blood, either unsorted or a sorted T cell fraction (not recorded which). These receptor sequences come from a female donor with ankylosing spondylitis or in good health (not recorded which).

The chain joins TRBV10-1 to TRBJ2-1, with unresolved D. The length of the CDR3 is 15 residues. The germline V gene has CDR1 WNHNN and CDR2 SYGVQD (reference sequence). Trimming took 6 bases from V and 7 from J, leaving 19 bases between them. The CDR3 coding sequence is TGCGCCAGCAGATCTACGGACCCCAAGTGGAATGAGCAGTTCTTC. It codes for CASRSTDPKWNEQFF.

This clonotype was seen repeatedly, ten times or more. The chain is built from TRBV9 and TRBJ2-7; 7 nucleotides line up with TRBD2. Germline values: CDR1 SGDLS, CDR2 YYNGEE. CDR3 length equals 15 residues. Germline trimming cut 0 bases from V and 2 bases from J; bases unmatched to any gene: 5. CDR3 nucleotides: TGTGCCAGCAGCGTAGATGGGAGCGGGGCCTACGAGCAGTACTTC. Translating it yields CASSVDGSGAYEQYF. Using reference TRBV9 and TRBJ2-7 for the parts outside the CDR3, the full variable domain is DSGVTQTPKHLITATGQRVTLRCSPRSGDLSVYWYQQSLDQGLQFLIQYYNGEERAKGNILERFSAQQFPDLHSELNLSSLELGDSALYFCASSVDGSGAYEQYFGPGTRLTVT.

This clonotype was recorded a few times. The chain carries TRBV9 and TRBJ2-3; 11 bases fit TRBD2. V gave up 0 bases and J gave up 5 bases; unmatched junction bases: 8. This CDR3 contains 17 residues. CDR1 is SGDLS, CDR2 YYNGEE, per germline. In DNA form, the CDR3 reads TGTGCCAGCAGCGTAGAAGCTAGCGGGGGGCGGATAGATACGCAGTATTTT. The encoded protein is CASSVEASGGRIDTQYF.

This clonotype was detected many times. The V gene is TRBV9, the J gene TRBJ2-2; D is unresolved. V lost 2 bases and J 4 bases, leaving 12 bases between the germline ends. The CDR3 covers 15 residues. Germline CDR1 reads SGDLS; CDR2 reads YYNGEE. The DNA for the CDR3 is TGTGCCAGCAGCGTGACCCGGTTAAGCACCGGGGAGCTGTTTTTT. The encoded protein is CASSVTRLSTGELFF. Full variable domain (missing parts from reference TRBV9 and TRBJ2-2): DSGVTQTPKHLITATGQRVTLRCSPRSGDLSVYWYQQSLDQGLQFLIQYYNGEERAKGNILERFSAQQFPDLHSELNLSSLELGDSALYFCASSVTRLSTGELFFGEGSRLTVL.

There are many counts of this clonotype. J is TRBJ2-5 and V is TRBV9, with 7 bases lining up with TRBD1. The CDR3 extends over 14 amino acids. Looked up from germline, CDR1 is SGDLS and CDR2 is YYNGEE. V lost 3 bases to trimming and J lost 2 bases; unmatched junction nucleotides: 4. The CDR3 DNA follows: TGTGCCAGCAGCGCGAGGGGACAGCAAGAGACCCAGTACTTC. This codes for CASSARGQQETQYF.

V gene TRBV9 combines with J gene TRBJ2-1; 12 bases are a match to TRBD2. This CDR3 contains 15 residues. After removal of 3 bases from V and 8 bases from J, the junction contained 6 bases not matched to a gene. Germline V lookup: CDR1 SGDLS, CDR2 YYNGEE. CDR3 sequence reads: CASSGPSGRAYEQFF. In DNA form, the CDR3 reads TGTGCCAGCAGCGGGCCTAGCGGGAGGGCTTATGAGCAGTTCTTC.

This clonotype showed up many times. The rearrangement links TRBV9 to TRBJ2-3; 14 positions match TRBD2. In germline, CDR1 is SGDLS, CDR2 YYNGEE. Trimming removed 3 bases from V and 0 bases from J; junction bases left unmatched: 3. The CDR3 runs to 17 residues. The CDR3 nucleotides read TGTGCCAGCAGCGCAGGACTAGCGGGGGGCAGCACAGATACGCAGTATTTT. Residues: CASSAGLAGGSTDTQYF.